These T cell receptor beta chains were read from a single sample in a study of multiple sclerosis patients with progressive multifocal leukoencephalopathy. Produced via immunoSEQ multiplex PCR; TCRdb's table is partial and in-frame only. The data show roughly 28,000 clones, with 75% to 90% seen just once and 9.5% to 15% held by the top ten. This material consisted of PBMCs, taken from a patient treated with natalizumab. The receptors originated from a woman in her twenties or thirties with progressive multifocal leukoencephalopathy. The CDR3 runs from the conserved cysteine through the conserved F or W. D genes are given only for firm matches. The size of a clone is reported for some rows only, either as once, few or many, or as a class for expanded clones.

clone_size | j_call | d_call | v_call | cdr3_aa | cdr3_nt
. | TRBJ1-1 | . | TRBV6-5 | CASRPSSAEPEAFF | TGTGCCAGCAGGCCCTCGAGCGCAGAGCCTGAAGCTTTCTTT
. | TRBJ1-2 | . | TRBV15 | CATSREGLQGGDGYTF | TGTGCCACCAGCAGAGAGGGTTTGCAGGGAGGGGATGGCTACACCTTC
. | TRBJ2-7 | . | TRBV15 | CATSRVAGSGEQYF | TGTGCCACCAGCAGAGTGGCAGGGTCGGGCGAGCAGTACTTC
. | TRBJ1-6 | . | TRBV28 | CASSPGAGRERYNSPLHF | TGTGCCAGCAGCCCCGGGGCGGGACGGGAACGCTATAATTCACCCCTCCACTTT
medium-sized | TRBJ2-7 | TRBD1 | TRBV19 | CASKAGQGASSEQYF | TGTGCCAGTAAAGCGGGACAGGGAGCATCATCCGAGCAGTACTTC
. | TRBJ2-1 | TRBD1 | TRBV9 | CASSGRGLSSSNEQFF | TGTGCCAGCAGCGGAAGGGGGCTAAGTAGTAGCAATGAGCAGTTCTTC
. | TRBJ1-2 | . | TRBV6-5 | CASTEGRHNYGYTF | TGTGCCAGCACCGAGGGACGGCATAACTATGGCTACACCTTC
. | TRBJ2-7 | TRBD2 | TRBV5-5 | CASSLYASGDEQYF | TGTGCCAGCAGCTTGTATGCTAGCGGGGACGAGCAGTACTTC
. | TRBJ1-2 | . | TRBV4-3 | CASSQAVTNYGYTF | TGCGCCAGCAGCCAAGCAGTAACTAACTATGGCTACACCTTC
. | TRBJ2-2 | TRBD2 | TRBV25-1 | CASSAGLALTGELFF | TGTGCCAGCAGTGCCGGACTAGCCCTCACCGGGGAGCTGTTTTTT
once | TRBJ1-1 | . | TRBV30 | CAWREGGGAEAFF | TGTGCCTGGAGAGAGGGGGGAGGCGCTGAAGCTTTCTTT
. | TRBJ2-7 | . | TRBV2 | CASRFSLGGEQYF | TGTGCCAGCAGGTTTAGCTTGGGAGGCGAGCAGTACTTC
. | TRBJ2-7 | . | TRBV18 | CASSVTRGRRDEQYF | TGTGCCAGCTCAGTCACCCGGGGCCGGAGGGACGAGCAGTACTTC
. | TRBJ2-3 | TRBD1 | TRBV19 | CAIRDRGTDTQYF | TGTGCCATCCGGGACAGGGGCACAGATACGCAGTATTTT
. | TRBJ2-2 | . | TRBV18 | CASSPPGGGDTGELFF | TGTGCCAGCTCACCACCGGGGGGGGGCGACACCGGGGAGCTGTTTTTT
. | TRBJ1-6 | . | TRBV14 | CASSQDLGFNSPLHF | TGTGCCAGCAGCCAAGATCTCGGGTTTAATTCACCCCTCCACTTT
. | TRBJ2-3 | TRBD2 | TRBV30 | CAWSTGTSGGVSTDTQYF | TGTGCCTGGAGTACCGGGACTAGCGGGGGAGTTAGCACAGATACGCAGTATTTT
. | TRBJ2-7 | TRBD1 | TRBV11-3 | CASSLSGDRGSYEQYF | TGTGCCAGCAGCTTAAGTGGCGACAGGGGATCCTACGAGCAGTACTTC
. | TRBJ1-1 | . | TRBV5-5 | CASSLGVNTEAFF | TGTGCCAGCAGCCTAGGGGTAAACACTGAAGCTTTCTTT
once | TRBJ1-1 | TRBD1 | TRBV27 | CASSARGAKIGTEAFF | TGTGCCAGCAGTGCCAGGGGGGCTAAGATAGGCACTGAAGCTTTCTTT
. | TRBJ2-5 | . | TRBV29-1 | CSVGGWETQYF | TGCAGCGTTGGAGGGTGGGAGACCCAGTACTTC
. | TRBJ2-3 | . | TRBV7-2 | CASTPEPLTTDTQYF | TGTGCCAGCACCCCCGAACCTTTAACCACAGATACGCAGTATTTT
. | TRBJ2-2 | . | TRBV7-9 | CASSPAGKVGELFF | TGTGCCAGCAGCCCGGCGGGGAAGGTCGGGGAGCTGTTTTTT
. | TRBJ2-5 | TRBD1 | TRBV6-1 | CASSEGTGGQTQYF | TGTGCCAGCAGTGAGGGGACAGGGGGGCAGACCCAGTACTTC
. | TRBJ1-2 | . | TRBV5-6 | CASSLGRQGNYGYTF | TGTGCCAGCAGCTTGGGGCGCCAGGGCAACTATGGCTACACCTTC
. | TRBJ2-2 | . | TRBV5-1 | CASSLGGHTPGELFF | TGCGCCAGCAGCTTGGGGGGACACACGCCCGGGGAGCTGTTTTTT
few | TRBJ1-6 | . | TRBV9 | CASSADRSSYNSPLHF | TGTGCCAGCAGCGCCGACCGGAGCTCCTATAATTCACCCCTCCACTTT
. | TRBJ2-1 | TRBD1 | TRBV18 | CASSLGQGAGNEQFF | TGTGCCAGCTCACTGGGACAGGGGGCGGGCAATGAGCAGTTCTTC
. | TRBJ2-7 | TRBD1 | TRBV28 | CASSETGVEQYF | TGTGCCAGCAGTGAGACAGGGGTCGAGCAGTACTTC
. | TRBJ2-1 | . | TRBV7-9 | CASSSLDYYEQFF | TGTGCCAGCAGCTCACTAGACTATTATGAGCAGTTCTTC
. | TRBJ1-2 | TRBD1 | TRBV7-3 | CASSRDRGKLGYTF | TGTGCCAGCAGCCGGGACAGGGGCAAGTTAGGCTACACCTTC
. | TRBJ1-2 | TRBD1 | TRBV6-5 | CASSDSGGYYGYTF | TGTGCCAGCAGTGACTCAGGGGGATACTATGGCTACACCTTC
. | TRBJ2-4 | TRBD2 | TRBV28 | CASSPGGSAKNIQYF | TGTGCCAGCAGTCCCGGGGGGTCAGCCAAAAACATTCAGTACTTC
. | TRBJ2-7 | TRBD1 | TRBV2 | CASSLIRTGGDEQYF | TGTGCCAGCAGTCTAATAAGGACAGGGGGCGACGAGCAGTACTTC
once | TRBJ2-6 | . | TRBV10-1 | CATHSPPGDSGANVLTF | TGCGCCACCCACTCTCCCCCGGGAGACTCTGGGGCCAACGTCCTGACTTTC
. | TRBJ2-1 | . | TRBV7-2 | CASSLGGRSYNEQFF | TGTGCCAGCAGCTTAGGCGGGCGCTCCTACAATGAGCAGTTCTTC
. | TRBJ1-2 | TRBD1 | TRBV11-3 | CASRPYRGTNYGYTF | TGTGCCAGCAGACCTTACAGGGGGACTAACTATGGCTACACCTTC
. | TRBJ1-5 | . | TRBV7-2 | CASSLGARELRNQPQHF | TGTGCCAGCAGCTTAGGGGCCAGGGAGCTCCGCAATCAGCCCCAGCATTTT
. | TRBJ1-1 | TRBD1 | TRBV7-9 | CASSLLGQGSTEAFF | TGTGCCAGCAGCTTACTCGGACAGGGTTCCACTGAAGCTTTCTTT
. | TRBJ2-1 | . | TRBV4-1 | CASSRSDRAQYNEQFF | TGCGCCAGCAGCCGCTCGGACAGAGCCCAATACAATGAGCAGTTCTTC
. | TRBJ1-2 | TRBD1 | TRBV5-1 | CASSLTGGAEFYGYTF | TGCGCCAGCAGCTTGACAGGGGGCGCGGAGTTCTATGGCTACACCTTC
few | TRBJ2-7 | . | TRBV6-1 | CASSLPRQEQYF | TGTGCCAGCAGCCTCCCCAGACAAGAGCAGTACTTC
. | TRBJ2-7 | . | TRBV6-1 | CASTVGREDHEQYF | TGTGCCAGCACCGTCGGCAGGGAGGACCACGAGCAGTACTTC
. | TRBJ2-1 | . | TRBV6-5 | CATSNSGNEQFF | TGTGCCACTTCGAACTCGGGGAATGAGCAGTTCTTC
once | TRBJ1-5 | . | TRBV30 | CAWSTGLRPGIQPQHF | TGTGCCTGGAGTACGGGACTCCGGCCCGGGATTCAGCCCCAGCATTTT
. | TRBJ2-2 | . | TRBV10-3 | CAISEPNGELFF | TGTGCCATCAGTGAGCCGAACGGGGAGCTGTTTTTT
. | TRBJ1-1 | . | TRBV5-6 | CASSYLGGATEAFF | TGTGCCAGCAGCTACTTGGGGGGAGCCACTGAAGCTTTCTTT
. | TRBJ2-3 | TRBD2 | TRBV4-2 | CASSRGTSGSTDTQYF | TGTGCCAGCAGCCGCGGGACTAGCGGGAGCACAGATACGCAGTATTTT
few | TRBJ2-7 | . | TRBV5-6 | CASSLDLQGREQYF | TGTGCCAGCAGCCTAGACTTACAGGGTCGCGAGCAGTACTTC
. | TRBJ1-1 | . | TRBV29-1 | CSVGGRGTEAFF | TGCAGCGTTGGGGGTAGAGGGACTGAAGCTTTCTTT
once | TRBJ2-3 | . | TRBV10-3 | CAIGTDTQYF | TGTGCCATCGGAACAGATACGCAGTATTTT
. | TRBJ1-6 | . | TRBV19 | CASSQSSYNSPLHF | TGTGCCAGTAGTCAGAGCTCCTATAATTCACCCCTCCACTTT
. | TRBJ1-1 | . | TRBV6-5 | CASSYGGQRNTEAFF | TGTGCCAGCAGTTACGGGGGACAAAGGAACACTGAAGCTTTCTTT
once | TRBJ2-5 | . | TRBV21-1 | CASRKDRGYGAETQYF | TGTGCCAGCAGGAAAGACAGGGGGTATGGTGCTGAGACCCAGTACTTC
. | TRBJ2-7 | TRBD2 | TRBV27 | CASRGRERGFYEQYF | TGTGCCAGCAGGGGGAGGGAGCGGGGGTTCTACGAGCAGTACTTC
. | TRBJ2-1 | . | TRBV6-1 | CASSERSWNEQFF | TGTGCCAGCAGTGAACGGAGTTGGAATGAGCAGTTCTTC
. | TRBJ2-2 | . | TRBV29-1 | CSAARLGRGTGELFF | TGCAGCGCCGCGCGACTAGGACGCGGCACCGGGGAGCTGTTTTTT
. | TRBJ2-2 | . | TRBV9 | CASSPWSGELFF | TGTGCCAGCAGCCCTTGGTCCGGGGAGCTGTTTTTT
. | TRBJ1-5 | . | TRBV19 | CASSIDLRRYQHF | TGTGCCAGTAGTATAGATCTCAGAAGGTACCAGCATTTT